This TCR beta chain was documented in a study of CD8 T cells in ankylosing spondylitis. With molecular barcodes, quantitative 5'-RACE was used to make the TCR beta libraries. A single record per CDR3 protein comes from TCRdb applying MiXCR to the 5' RACE reads. The data contain approximately 300,000 distinct CDR3 sequences, around 20% of them seen just once; the ten biggest clones take up 7.5% to 9.5%. Study-wide results and limits: Within matched ankylosing spondylitis synovial fluid, disease-linked clones were reportedly significantly enriched. Ankylosing spondylitis blood appeared to carry a characteristic TCR beta motif of seven to nine highly homologous variants. Earlier authors reported some of these motif variants in reactive arthritis synovial fluid and blood.

About this clonotype itself: The antigen is not known.

Sequenced sample: blood, either unsorted or a sorted T cell fraction (not recorded which). This receptor was identified in a male donor with ankylosing spondylitis or in good health (not recorded which).

This chain's CDR3 is CASSWGPGTEAFF. DNA for the CDR3: TGTGCCAGCAGTTGGGGGCCGGGGACTGAAGCTTTCTTT. The rearrangement links TRBV12-3 or TRBV12-4 to TRBJ1-1; the D gene is possibly TRBD1 (6 bases). V lost 4 bases and J 5 bases, leaving 11 bases between the germline ends. CDR3 length: 13 amino acids.